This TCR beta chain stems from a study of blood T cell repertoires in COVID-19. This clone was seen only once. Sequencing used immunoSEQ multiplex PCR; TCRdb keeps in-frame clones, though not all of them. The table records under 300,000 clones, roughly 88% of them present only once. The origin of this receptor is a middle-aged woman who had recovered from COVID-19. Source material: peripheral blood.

The CDR3 is CASSRLAGVTYNEQFF. The CDR3 DNA follows: TGTGCCAGCAGCCGACTAGCGGGGGTCACCTACAATGAGCAGTTCTTC. V usage is TRBV14 and J usage is TRBJ2-1; 12 bases fit TRBD2. Germline V gene data show CDR1 as SGHDN and CDR2 as FVKESK. CDR3 size: 16 residues. Unmatched junction bases numbered 3, after V lost 4 bases and J lost 2 bases.